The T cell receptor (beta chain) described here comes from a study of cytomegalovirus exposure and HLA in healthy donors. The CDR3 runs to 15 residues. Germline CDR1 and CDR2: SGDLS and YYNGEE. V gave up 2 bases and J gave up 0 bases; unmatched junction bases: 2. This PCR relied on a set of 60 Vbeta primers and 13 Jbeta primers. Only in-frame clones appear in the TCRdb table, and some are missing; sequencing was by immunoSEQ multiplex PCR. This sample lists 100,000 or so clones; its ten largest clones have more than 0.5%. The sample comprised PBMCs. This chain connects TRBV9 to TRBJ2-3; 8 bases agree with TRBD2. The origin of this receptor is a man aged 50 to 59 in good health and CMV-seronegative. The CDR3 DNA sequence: TGTGCCAGCAGCGTTAGCGGGGTGAGCACAGATACGCAGTATTTT. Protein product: CASSVSGVSTDTQYF.